This T cell receptor beta chain comes out of a study of Ad26.COV2.S vaccination and SARS-CoV-2 variants (dated by TCRdb to 2020 to 2022). Regarding the study in general: Donors in the vaccine arm were drawn from COV1001, a multicentre, randomized, double-blind, placebo-controlled phase I-IIa trial testing Ad26.COV2.S in healthy adults. Dosing of Ad26.COV2.S was intramuscular, at either 5x10^10 or 1x10^11 viral particles, delivered as one shot or as two shots spaced 56 days apart. Sequencing of the TCRbeta repertoire served to evaluate the specificity and breadth of SARS-CoV-2-reactive T cell receptors following Ad26.COV2.S vaccination. The TCR-sequenced set comprised about 32 samples: approximately 19 Ad26.COV2.S vaccine recipients, 5 placebo recipients and 8 SARS-CoV-2 convalescent individuals. Participants in the trial were split at random into five groups of five each, receiving low-dose or high-dose Ad26.COV2.S once or twice, or else placebo on both occasions. Throughout the experiments and outcome assessment, investigators stayed blinded to trial group allocation. Beyond this particular receptor, the publication reports: After vaccination, spike-specific CD8+ and CD4+ T cell responses were reported to show substantial breadth. The study lacked the statistical power to compare responses across vaccine doses or regimens. Vaccine and placebo recipients had comparable non-spike TCR breadth, which fits with the vaccine containing only spike. The authors noted that total T cell responses may have been underestimated by the TCR breadth and depth analyses. Higher spike-specific TCR breadth was observed in Ad26.COV2.S recipients than in placebo recipients (P = 0.0014).

There are 13 amino acids in the CDR3, from cysteine to phenylalanine inclusive. The read is trimmed to its CDR3 DNA, 39 bases read in frame from base 1. The germline V gene gives CDR1 as SGHDT and CDR2 as YYEEEE. V lost 0 bases and J lost 3 bases; the stretch between them is 6 bases long. The immunoSEQ Assay was used to sequence TCRbeta CDR3 regions. After extraction, genomic DNA underwent amplification by bias-controlled multiplex PCR, followed by high-throughput sequencing. The authors' analysis ran thus. To quantify the absolute abundance of every unique TCRbeta CDR3 region, sequences were collapsed and filtered. Usable DNA was measured by amplifying reference genes present in all nucleated cells, and TCRbeta template counts were normalized to that usable DNA to estimate T cell fraction. Repertoire TCRs were annotated as SARS-CoV-2-specific when V gene, CDR3 amino acid sequence and J gene were exactly matched to a known reactive TCR set. The reference SARS-CoV-2 TCR set was derived from MIRA and filtered for enrichment in COVID-19-positive ImmuneCODE repertoires, a step that removed public or cross-reactive TCRs. Using the MIRA antigens, annotated TCRs were further analysed by specific ORF or by position within an ORF. Breadth was defined as annotated unique rearrangements over total unique productive rearrangements; depth was the summed frequency of those rearrangements. Two-sided Wilcoxon rank-sum tests were applied when comparing TCR breadth between groups. TCRdb obtained this table from immuneACCESS and retained in-frame rearrangements with V and J assigned. These tables miss some clones; where compared with another copy, unresolved V genes account for less than half of the shortfall, and the remainder is unexplained. That table furnishes V, J and clone size, whereas the DNA furnished D and trimming. Present in this sample are hundreds of thousands of clones, approximately 90% of which were seen just once. Jointly, the top ten make up around 4.5% of the sample.

The treatment or condition label for this specimen denotes: around 19 received Ad26.COV2.S at low or high dose, single or two shots; 5 received placebo; per-sample allocation not given. For vaccine and placebo recipients, the sequenced repertoires came from samples collected on day 63 after the first injection. Cohort 1b enrolled some 25 adults aged 18-55 years at a single site in Boston, USA, between 29 July and 7 August 2020. Ad26.COV2.S was a replication-incompetent adenovirus type 26 vector expressing a prefusion-stabilized SARS-CoV-2 spike protein from the original Wuhan strain. A remark on this clone: The clone's antigen remains unknown. The record has no base qualities; no much larger clone is one base away.

The sequence is built from TRBV5-6 and TRBJ2-5; the D gene cannot be resolved reliably. Sequenced material: peripheral blood, taken in a trial of Ad26.COV2.S vaccine versus placebo. The clonotype was recovered from a person aged 18-60 years who received the Ad26.COV2.S COVID-19 vaccine or a placebo. The DNA is as follows: TGTGCCAGCAGCTTGGTCCTCGAAGAGACCCAGTACTTC. Its protein reads: CASSLVLEETQYF.